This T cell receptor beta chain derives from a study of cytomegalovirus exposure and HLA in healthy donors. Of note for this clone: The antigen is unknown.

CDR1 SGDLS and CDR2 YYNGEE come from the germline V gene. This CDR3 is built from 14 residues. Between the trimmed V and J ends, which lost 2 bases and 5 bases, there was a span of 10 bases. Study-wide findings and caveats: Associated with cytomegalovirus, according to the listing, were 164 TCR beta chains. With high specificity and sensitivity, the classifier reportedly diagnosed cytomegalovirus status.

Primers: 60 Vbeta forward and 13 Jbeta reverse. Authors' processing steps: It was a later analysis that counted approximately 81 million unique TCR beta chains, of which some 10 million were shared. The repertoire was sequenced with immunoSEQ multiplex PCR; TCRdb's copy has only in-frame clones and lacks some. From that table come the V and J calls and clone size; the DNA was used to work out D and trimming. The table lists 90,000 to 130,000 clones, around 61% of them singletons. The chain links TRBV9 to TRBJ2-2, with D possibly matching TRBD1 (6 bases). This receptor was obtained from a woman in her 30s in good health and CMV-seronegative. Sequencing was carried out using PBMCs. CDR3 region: CASSVLGTTGELFF. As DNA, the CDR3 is TGTGCCAGCAGCGTTTTGGGGACAACCGGGGAGCTGTTTTTT.